This T cell receptor beta chain derives from a study of Graves' ophthalmopathy and Graves' hyperthyroidism. The study amplified TCR beta CDR3 regions using RNA transcripts. RT-PCR with HTBI primers came first, then second-round multiplex PCR. TCRdb itself ran the multiplex PCR reads through MiXCR, one entry per CDR3 protein. The sample shows 500,000 to 700,000 distinct CDR3 sequences, approximately 22% of them seen only once. Pregnancy or lactation, uncontrolled infections and other autoimmune diseases were grounds for excluding patients. Clinicians diagnosed using symptoms, serum thyroxine, TRAb, thyroid ultrasound and orbital computed tomography. Study findings and constraints: The model predicted progression of ophthalmopathy with a sensitivity of 60% to 71%, and its specificity was about 72%.

CDR1 is SGDLS and CDR2 is YYNGEE in the germline V gene. This CDR3 is built from 17 residues. With respect to this clonotype: Its antigen is as yet unknown. One end of the junction does not line up with germline, which may come from a read error.

The chain recombines TRBV9 with TRBJ1-1; 9 positions match TRBD1. Sequenced input: peripheral blood. The receptor was isolated from a woman aged 18-29 years with stable Graves' hyperthyroidism. Some clones in this sample may be carry-over from other donors' samples. The CDR3 nucleotides read TGTGCCAGCAGCGTAGCTGGAGGACAGGGGTTAAACACTGAAGCTTGCTTT. Its protein product is CASSVAGGQGLNTEACF.